This entry concerns a single TCR beta chain. Its target antigen remains unknown. It has no much larger one-base neighbor in the sample; base qualities were not kept. The data were obtained in a study of blood T cell repertoires in COVID-19 (dated by TCRdb to 2020 to 2022). About the study as a whole: Samples from collaborators originated in the United States, Italy and Spain and spanned both the acute and convalescent phases of COVID-19. The prospective study material was composed of cDNA or gDNA derived from T cells, B-cell-depleted T cells, or PBMCs. Deeply sampled blood TCRbeta repertoires from subjects exposed to, actively infected with, or recovered from COVID-19 were included in the dataset. The repertoires were made available in a free public database intended to serve as a resource for research on the immune response to SARS-CoV-2. Samples were obtained from the ongoing ImmuneRACE study (first 160 participants) and from over 1,000 subjects provided by 6 global collaborators. The sample metadata nearly always contained a de-identified subject ID, COVID-19 status, age in years and sex. Where available, HLA class I and class II types were taken from metadata supplied by the sample provider and were not determined by assay-based typing. General conclusions and limits of the study: Clinical and demographic metadata were provided uncurated, with the amount varying by source and participant.

The germline V gene (reference sequence) yields LNHDA for CDR1 and SQIVND for CDR2. Germline trimming: 4 bases from V, 9 bases from J; junction bases outside gene matches: 9. The CDR3 starts with the cysteine, ends with the phenylalanine, and has 14 residues. Here the CDR3 DNA is all that survives: 42 bases in frame from base 1. The immunoSEQ Assay, a bias-controlled multiplex PCR, was used to amplify TCRbeta CDR3 regions from genomic DNA. Per the authors' processing: Nucleated cell counts per sample were estimated from amplification of reference gene primers within the assay. To quantify the absolute abundance of each unique TCRbeta CDR3 rearrangement, sequence reads were collapsed and filtered. For each sample, productive Simpson clonality was calculated as the square root of Simpson's diversity index over productive rearrangements. In TCRdb, the immuneACCESS table is reduced to in-frame sequences with V and J assigned. These tables do not hold every clone; where another copy was compared, an unresolved V gene accounts for under half, and the others remain unexplained. V and J calls and clone size are those listed in that table; D and trimming were worked out from the DNA. The sample has under 200,000 clones on record, around 85% of them singletons. In total, the top ten clones hold approximately 11% of the sample.

At one collaborating source in Seattle, patients were enrolled during active infection and were followed longitudinally through the course of disease. Collaborating institutions collected whole blood in K2EDTA tubes following their own protocols. Collaborator samples were shipped for TCRbeta analysis as frozen whole blood, isolated PBMCs, or DNA extracted from either sample type. Specimen: peripheral blood. This receptor chain uses TRBV19 and TRBJ2-1; TRBD2 agrees with 7 junctional bases. This TCR came from an older woman with COVID-19, enrolled during active disease. CDR3 sequence: CASSRAGLGAEQFF. The nucleotides read TGTGCCAGTAGTAGAGCGGGATTAGGAGCTGAGCAGTTCTTC.